This T cell receptor beta chain emerged from a study of blood T cell repertoires in COVID-19. Overall study context: Whether acute or convalescent, the COVID-19 samples came from the United States, Italy and Spain. PBMCs, B-cell-depleted T cells, or T cells provided the cDNA or gDNA that made up the material.

The CDR3 spans 13 residues. Between the trimmed V and J ends, which lost 6 bases and 1 base, there was a span of 9 bases. Original analysis: Reference gene primer amplification gave nucleated cell count estimates. The data were produced by immunoSEQ multiplex PCR, yet TCRdb's version contains in-frame clones alone and is incomplete. V, J and clone size are taken as reported in that table, and D and trimming were inferred from the DNA itself. Of 70,000 or so clones in the sample, 80% to 90% are singletons; the top ten hold approximately 29%. The source material was peripheral blood. The source of this sequence is a woman at least 80 years old with active or convalescent COVID-19. The chain is built from TRBV12-3 or TRBV12-4 and TRBJ1-1; D possibly corresponds to TRBD1 (5 bases). The CDR3 DNA reads TGTGCCAGCAGCAGTGACAGGAACACTGAAGCTTTCTTT. Residues: CASSSDRNTEAFF.